This T cell receptor (beta chain) was sequenced for a study of CD8 T cells in Susac syndrome. CD8+ and CD4+ T cells circulating in blood were sequenced for TCR beta. The multiple sclerosis controls were treatment-naive patients affected by stable or active relapsing-remitting disease. TEMRA cells were FACS-enriched and CD8+ and CD4+ T cells negatively isolated. An input of roughly 0.5 to 1 ug of RNA was subjected to reverse transcription using random hexamers. Amplification of the TCR beta CDR3 was carried out by immunoSEQ multiplex PCR, which spanned a total of 54 Vbeta and 13 Jbeta segments. TCRdb called the immunoSEQ multiplex PCR reads again in MiXCR, with one record for every CDR3 protein. Of 100,000 to 150,000 distinct CDR3 sequences in the sample, 85% to 95% were seen once. The V gene's germline CDR1 is SGHRS and CDR2 YFSETQ. This CDR3 spans 14 amino acids. Trimming took 4 bases from V and 0 from J; bases not matched to a gene: 4.

This clonotype was recorded a few times. The V and J genes are TRBV5-1 and TRBJ2-7; 7 bases are shared with TRBD1. Material: CD8+ T cells from PBMCs. The clonotype originates from a human donor with multiple sclerosis. This CDR3 is CASSDGDSSYEQYF. The CDR3 coding sequence is TGCGCCAGCAGCGATGGGGACAGCTCCTACGAGCAGTACTTC.